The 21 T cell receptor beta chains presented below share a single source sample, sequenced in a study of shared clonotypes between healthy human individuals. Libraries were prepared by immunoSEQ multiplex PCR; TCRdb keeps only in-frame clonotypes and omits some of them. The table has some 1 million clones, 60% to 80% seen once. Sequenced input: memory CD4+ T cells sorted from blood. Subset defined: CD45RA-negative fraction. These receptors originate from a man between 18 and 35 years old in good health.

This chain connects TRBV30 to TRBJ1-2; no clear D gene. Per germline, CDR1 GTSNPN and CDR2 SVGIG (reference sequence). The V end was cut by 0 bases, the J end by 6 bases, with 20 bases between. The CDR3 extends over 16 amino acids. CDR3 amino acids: CAWSVRSGGGGNGYTF. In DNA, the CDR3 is TGTGCCTGGAGTGTAAGGTCGGGCGGCGGAGGAAATGGCTACACCTTC.

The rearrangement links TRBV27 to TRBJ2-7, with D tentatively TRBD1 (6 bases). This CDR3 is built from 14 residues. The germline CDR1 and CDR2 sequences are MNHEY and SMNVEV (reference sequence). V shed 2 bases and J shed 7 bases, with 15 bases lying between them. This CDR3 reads CASSLRAGVGEQYF. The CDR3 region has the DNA TGTGCCAGCAGTTTAAGGGCAGGGGTAGGGGAGCAGTACTTC.

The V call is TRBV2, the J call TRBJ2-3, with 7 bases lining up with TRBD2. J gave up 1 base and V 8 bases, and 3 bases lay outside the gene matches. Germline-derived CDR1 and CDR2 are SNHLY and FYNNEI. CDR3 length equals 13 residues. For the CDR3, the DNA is TGTGCCAGCGGTGGGGGGGGCACAGATACGCAGTATTTT. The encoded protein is CASGGGGTDTQYF.

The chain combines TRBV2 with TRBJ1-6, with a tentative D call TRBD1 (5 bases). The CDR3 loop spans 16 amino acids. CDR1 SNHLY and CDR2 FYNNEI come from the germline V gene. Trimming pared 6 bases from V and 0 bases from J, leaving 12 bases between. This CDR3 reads CASSGGFSSYNSPLHF. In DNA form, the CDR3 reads TGTGCCAGCAGCGGGGGGTTCAGCTCCTATAATTCACCCCTCCACTTT.

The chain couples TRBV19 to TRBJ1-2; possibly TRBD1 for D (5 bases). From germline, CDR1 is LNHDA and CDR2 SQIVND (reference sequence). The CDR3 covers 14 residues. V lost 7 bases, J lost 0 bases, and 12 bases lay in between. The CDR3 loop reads CASTNRGTNYGYTF. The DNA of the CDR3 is TGTGCCAGTACTAACCGGGGCACTAACTATGGCTACACCTTC.

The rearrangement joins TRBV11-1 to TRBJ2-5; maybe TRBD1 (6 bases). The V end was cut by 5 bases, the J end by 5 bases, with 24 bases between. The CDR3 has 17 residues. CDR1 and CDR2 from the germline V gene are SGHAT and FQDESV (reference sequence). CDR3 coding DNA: TGTGCCAGCAGCCGCCGCAGCATATCACAGGGTGGGGAGACCCAGTACTTC. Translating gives CASSRRSISQGGETQYF.

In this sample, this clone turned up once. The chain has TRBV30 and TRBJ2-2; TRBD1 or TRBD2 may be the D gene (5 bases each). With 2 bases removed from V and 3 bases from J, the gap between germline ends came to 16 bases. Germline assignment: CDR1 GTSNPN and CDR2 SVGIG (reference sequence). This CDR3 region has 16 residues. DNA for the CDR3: TGTGCCTGGAGTCGGAGAGGGGATTGGGACACCGGGGAGCTGTTTTTT. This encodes CAWSRRGDWDTGELFF.

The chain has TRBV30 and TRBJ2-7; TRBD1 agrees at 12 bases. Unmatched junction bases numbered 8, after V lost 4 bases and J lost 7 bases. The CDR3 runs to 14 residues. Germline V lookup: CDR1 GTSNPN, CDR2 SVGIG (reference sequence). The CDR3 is CAWTRGTGGGEQYF. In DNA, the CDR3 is TGTGCCTGGACCCGGGGGACAGGGGGCGGTGAGCAGTACTTC.

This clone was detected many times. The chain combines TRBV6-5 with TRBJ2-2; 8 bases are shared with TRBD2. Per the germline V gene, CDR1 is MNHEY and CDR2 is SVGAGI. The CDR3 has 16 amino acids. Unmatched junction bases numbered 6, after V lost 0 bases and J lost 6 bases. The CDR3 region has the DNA TGTGCCAGCAGTTACTCTCCTAGCGGGCATCCCGGGGAGCTGTTTTTT. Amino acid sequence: CASSYSPSGHPGELFF.

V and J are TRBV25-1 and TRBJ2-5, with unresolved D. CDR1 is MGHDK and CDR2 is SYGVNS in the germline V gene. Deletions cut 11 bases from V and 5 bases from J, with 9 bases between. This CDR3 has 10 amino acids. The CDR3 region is CAPRSETQYF. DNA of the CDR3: TGTGCCCCGCGGTCGGAGACCCAGTACTTC.

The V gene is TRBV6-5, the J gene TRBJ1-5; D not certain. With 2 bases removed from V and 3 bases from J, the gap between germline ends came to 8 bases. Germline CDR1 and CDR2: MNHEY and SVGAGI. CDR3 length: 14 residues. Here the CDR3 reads CASSYGEANQPQHF. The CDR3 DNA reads TGTGCCAGCAGTTACGGAGAGGCCAATCAGCCCCAGCATTTT.

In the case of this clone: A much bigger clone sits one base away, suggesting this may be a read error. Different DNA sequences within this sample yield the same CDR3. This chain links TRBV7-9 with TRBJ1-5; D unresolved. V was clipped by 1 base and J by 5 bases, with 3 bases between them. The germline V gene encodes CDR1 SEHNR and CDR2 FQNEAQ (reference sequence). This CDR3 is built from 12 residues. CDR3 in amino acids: CASSLGDQPQHF. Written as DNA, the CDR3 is TGTGCCAGCAGCTTAGGTGATCAGCCCCAGCATTTT.

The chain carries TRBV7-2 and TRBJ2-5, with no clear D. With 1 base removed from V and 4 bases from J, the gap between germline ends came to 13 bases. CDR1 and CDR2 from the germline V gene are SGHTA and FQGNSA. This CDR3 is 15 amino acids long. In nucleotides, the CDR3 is TGTGCCAGCAGCTTAGGTCACTTCTTAGGAGAGACCCAGTACTTC. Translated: CASSLGHFLGETQYF. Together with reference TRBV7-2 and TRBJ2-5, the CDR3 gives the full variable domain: GAGVSQSPSNKVTEKGKDVELRCDPISGHTALYWYRQSLGQGLEFLIYFQGNSAPDKSGLPSDRFSAERTGGSVSTLTIQRTQQEDSAVYLCASSLGHFLGETQYFGPGTRLLVL.

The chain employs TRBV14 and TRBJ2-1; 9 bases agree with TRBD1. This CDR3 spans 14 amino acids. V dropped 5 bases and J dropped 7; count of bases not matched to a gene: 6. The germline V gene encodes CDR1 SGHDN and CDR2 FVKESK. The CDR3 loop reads CASSGTGWMNEQFF. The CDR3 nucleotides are TGTGCCAGCAGCGGGACAGGGTGGATGAATGAGCAGTTCTTC.

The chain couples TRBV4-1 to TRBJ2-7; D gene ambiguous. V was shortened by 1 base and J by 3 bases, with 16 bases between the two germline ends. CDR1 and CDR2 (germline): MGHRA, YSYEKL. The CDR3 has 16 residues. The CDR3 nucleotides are TGCGCCAGCAGCCAAGGGTTCGGCAGGAAGAGCTACGAGCAGTACTTC. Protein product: CASSQGFGRKSYEQYF.

CDR3 sequence: CASSRRGYSNQPQHF. DNA for the CDR3: TGTGCCAGCAGCCGGCGGGGCTATAGCAATCAGCCCCAGCATTTT. The V gene is TRBV5-6, the J gene TRBJ1-5; D is perhaps TRBD1 (5 bases). The germline V gene has CDR1 SGHDT and CDR2 YYEEEE. The CDR3 loop spans 15 amino acids. Between the trimmed V and J ends, which lost 4 bases and 0 bases, there was a span of 11 bases. The full variable domain, with the rest looked up from reference TRBV5-6 and TRBJ1-5, is DAGVTQSPTHLIKTRGQQVTLRCSPKSGHDTVSWYQQALGQGPQFIFQYYEEEERQRGNFPDRFSGHQFPNYSSELNVNALLLGDSALYLCASSRRGYSNQPQHFGDGTRLSIL.

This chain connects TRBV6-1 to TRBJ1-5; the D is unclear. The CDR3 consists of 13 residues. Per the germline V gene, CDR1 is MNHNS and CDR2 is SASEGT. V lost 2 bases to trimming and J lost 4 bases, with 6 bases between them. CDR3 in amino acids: CASSERENQPQHF. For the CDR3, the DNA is TGTGCCAGCAGTGAAAGGGAAAATCAGCCCCAGCATTTT.

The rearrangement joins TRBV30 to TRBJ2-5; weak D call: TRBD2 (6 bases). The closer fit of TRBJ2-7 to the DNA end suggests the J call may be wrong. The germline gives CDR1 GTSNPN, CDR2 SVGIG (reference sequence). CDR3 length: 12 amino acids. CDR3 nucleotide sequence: TGTGCCTGGAGTGCGGTGCGGGGCGAGCAGTACTTC. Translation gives CAWSAVRGEQYF.

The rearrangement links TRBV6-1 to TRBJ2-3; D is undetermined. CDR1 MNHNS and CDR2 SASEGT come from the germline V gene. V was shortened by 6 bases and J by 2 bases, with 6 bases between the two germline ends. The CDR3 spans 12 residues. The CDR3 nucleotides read TGTGCCAGCAGCATTTTCACAGATACGCAGTATTTT. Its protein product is CASSIFTDTQYF.

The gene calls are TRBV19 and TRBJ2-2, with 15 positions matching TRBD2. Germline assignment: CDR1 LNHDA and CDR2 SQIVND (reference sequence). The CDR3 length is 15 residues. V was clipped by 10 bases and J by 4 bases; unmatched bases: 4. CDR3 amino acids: CATGLAGGGTGELFF. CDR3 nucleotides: TGTGCCACCGGACTAGCGGGGGGGGGCACCGGGGAGCTGTTTTTT.

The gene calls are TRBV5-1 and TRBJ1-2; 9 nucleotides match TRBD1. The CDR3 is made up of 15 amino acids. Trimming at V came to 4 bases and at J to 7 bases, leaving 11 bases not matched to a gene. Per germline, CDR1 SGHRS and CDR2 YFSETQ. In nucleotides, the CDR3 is TGCGCCAGCAGCCCGGGGGACAGGGCTTTTTTTGGCTACACCTTC. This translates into CASSPGDRAFFGYTF.